This T cell receptor (beta chain) was found in a study of T cell clones after liver transplantation. The length of the CDR3 is 11 residues. The germline V gene encodes CDR1 MNHNS and CDR2 SASEGT. The V and J ends lost 5 bases and 8 bases respectively, with 6 bases between them. Some clones are missing from TCRdb's copy, which holds only in-frame ones; the method was immunoSEQ multiplex PCR. This table holds more than 8,000 clones, about 79% found once. This clone was found once. This TCR came from a human donor who received a liver transplant. The chain links TRBV6-1 to TRBJ1-4; D gene uncertain. Sequencing used CD8+ T cells from blood, obtained before liver transplant. CDR3 coding DNA: TGTGCCAGCAGTTACGGAGAAAAACTGTTTTTT. Encoded protein: CASSYGEKLFF.